This T cell receptor (beta chain) was identified in a study of early T cells in non-severe SARS-CoV-2 infection (dated by TCRdb to the early 2020s). Turning to the overall study: Bulk RNA from unsorted whole blood was used for TCR sequencing, so alpha and beta chains could not be paired. The paper's findings and limits, for the study overall: VDJdb matching was skewed toward anti-spike CD8 responses, so virus-specific expansions were likely underestimated and private and CD4 specificities were missed.

V is shortened by 5 bases, J by 7 bases, and the region joining them spans 14 bases. Including the terminal cysteine and phenylalanine, the CDR3 comprises 14 residues. Only the CDR3 part of the read is kept: 42 bases, read in frame from the first base. CDR1 is given as SGHTA and CDR2 as FQGNSA, both from the germline V gene. A case-control design nested within a healthcare worker cohort in London, UK, was used, with weekly nasopharyngeal swab PCR tests and blood sampling performed. Healthcare workers were enrolled in the week of the UK lockdown, from 23 to 31 March 2020, and were followed every week for up to roughly 15 weeks. The library was generated by 5' RACE. Sequencing used a NextSeq 500. In the TCR library protocol, unique molecular identifiers were attached to individual cDNA molecules to correct for PCR bias and sequencing error. Sequencing covered both TCR alpha and beta chains, and within each sample the abundances of alpha and beta sequences were tightly co-correlated. Turning to the authors' computational methods: Decombinator V4 was used to annotate TCR sequences for V gene, J gene and CDR3. TCRs were defined as expanded if a significant change between any two time points was detected under a Poisson model with p below 0.0001. TCR abundances were normalised to the total number of TCRs sequenced per sample and were expressed as counts per million. MAIT TCRs were defined by TRAV1-2 paired with TRAJ12, TRAJ20 or TRAJ33, and iNKT TCRs by TRAV10 paired with TRAJ18. VDJdb, accessed 1 November 2021, was searched for CMV, EBV and SARS-CoV-2 annotated TCRs, excluding TCRs annotated for multiple antigens. TCRdb took the public reads, trimmed them with fastp at Q25, ran MiXCR for clone calling and kept in-frame beta chains. Each CDR3 protein gets just one entry, which takes the most common genes and DNA from the rows behind it. The V and J calls follow TCRdb's processing rather than the paper's. The sample yields tens of thousands of distinct CDR3 sequences; approximately 12% were counted once. The top ten hold roughly 3.2% of the sample.

As concerns this clonotype: No antigen is known for it. The record has no base qualities; no much larger clone is one base away.

The sequencing input was whole blood. This sequence originates from an adult who was a healthcare worker with PCR-confirmed SARS-CoV-2 infection or an uninfected control (not recorded which). The rearrangement joined TRBV7-2 to TRBJ2-2; the D segment may tentatively be TRBD1 or TRBD2, each giving 5 matched bases. The sequenced DNA is TGTGCCAGCAGCCTGGGACCAAGCATCGGGGAGCTGTTTTTT. Protein translation: CASSLGPSIGELFF.